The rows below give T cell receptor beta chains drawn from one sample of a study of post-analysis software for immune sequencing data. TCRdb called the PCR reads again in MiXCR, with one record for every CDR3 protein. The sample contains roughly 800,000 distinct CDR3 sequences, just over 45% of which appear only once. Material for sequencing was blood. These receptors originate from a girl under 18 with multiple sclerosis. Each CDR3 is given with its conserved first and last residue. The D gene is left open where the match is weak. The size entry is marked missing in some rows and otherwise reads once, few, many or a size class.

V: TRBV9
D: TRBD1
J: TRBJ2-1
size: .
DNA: TGTGCCAGCAGCGTAGGGGACAGGGGAAGGGTTGAGCAGTTCTTC
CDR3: CASSVGDRGRVEQFF

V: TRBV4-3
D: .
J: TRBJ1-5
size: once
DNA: TGCGCCAGCAGCCAAGGACTTTACCGCAATCAGCCCCAGCATTTT
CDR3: CASSQGLYRNQPQHF

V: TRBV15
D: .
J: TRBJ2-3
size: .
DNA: TGTGCCACCAGCAGAGAAAAGGAGTATAGCACAGATACGCAGTATTTT
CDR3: CATSREKEYSTDTQYF

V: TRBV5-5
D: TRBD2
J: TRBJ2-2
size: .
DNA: TGCGCCAGCAGCTCGGGACTAGCGGGAGTCGGAACCGGGGAGCTGTTTTTT
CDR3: CASSSGLAGVGTGELFF

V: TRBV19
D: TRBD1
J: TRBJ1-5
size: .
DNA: TGTGCCAGTAGCTATGACAGGGGGCGTGGGCCCCAGCATTTT
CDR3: CASSYDRGRGPQHF

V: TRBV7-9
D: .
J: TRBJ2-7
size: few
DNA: TGTGCCGTCTTGGGGGGCCTGGACGAGCAGTACTTC
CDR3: CAVLGGLDEQYF

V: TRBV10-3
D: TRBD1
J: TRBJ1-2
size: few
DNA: TGTGCCATCAGTGCACATCCTAAACCGGGACAGGGGAGCCATGGCTACACCTTC
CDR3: CAISAHPKPGQGSHGYTF

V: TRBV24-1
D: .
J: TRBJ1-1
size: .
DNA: TGTGCCACCAGTGAACCAGGACACACTGAAGCTTTCTTT
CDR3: CATSEPGHTEAFF

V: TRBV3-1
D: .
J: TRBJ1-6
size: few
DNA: TGTGCCAGCAGCCATCGAACCGGAGTGGGTTTGTCCCTCCACTTT
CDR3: CASSHRTGVGLSLHF

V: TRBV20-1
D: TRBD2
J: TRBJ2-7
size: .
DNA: TGCAGTGCTAGAGATCGAGACGGGAGGCTGTACGAGCAGTACTTC
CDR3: CSARDRDGRLYEQYF

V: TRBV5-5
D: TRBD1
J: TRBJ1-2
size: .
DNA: TGTGCCAGCAGCCTAGGGACAGGGTCGGATGGCTACACCTTC
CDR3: CASSLGTGSDGYTF

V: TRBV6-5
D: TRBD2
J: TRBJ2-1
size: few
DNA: TGTGCCAGTACGGGGCTAGCGGGGAACCTCTACAATGAGCAGTTCTTC
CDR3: CASTGLAGNLYNEQFF

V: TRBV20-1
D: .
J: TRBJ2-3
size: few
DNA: TGCAGTGCTAGCACGGGCGGTAGCACAGATACGCAGTATTTT
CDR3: CSASTGGSTDTQYF

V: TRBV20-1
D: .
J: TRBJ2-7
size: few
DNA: TGCAGTGCTCGGACAGACGGGTACGAGCAGTACTTC
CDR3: CSARTDGYEQYF

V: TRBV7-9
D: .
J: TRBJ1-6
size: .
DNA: TGTGCCAGAAGACATTTCCCCGGGGTTGTGTGGCATTCACCCCTCCACTTT
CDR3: CARRHFPGVVWHSPLHF

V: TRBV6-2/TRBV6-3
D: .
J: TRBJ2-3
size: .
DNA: TGTGCCAGCAAGTCTACAGGGTCGGGCACAGATACGCAGTATTTT
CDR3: CASKSTGSGTDTQYF

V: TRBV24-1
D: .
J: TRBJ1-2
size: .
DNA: TGTGCCACCAGTGATTTCGGCAGAAACTATGGCTACACCTTC
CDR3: CATSDFGRNYGYTF

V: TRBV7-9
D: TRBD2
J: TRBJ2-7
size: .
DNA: TGTGCCAGCGACCCGGGGGGAGACGAGCAGTACTTC
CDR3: CASDPGGDEQYF

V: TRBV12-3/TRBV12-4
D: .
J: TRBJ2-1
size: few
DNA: TGTGCCAGCAGTGCGGGGACGCTAAATGAGCAGTTCTTC
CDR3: CASSAGTLNEQFF

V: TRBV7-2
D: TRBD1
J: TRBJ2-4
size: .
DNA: TGTGCCAGCAGCGAACAGGGGGCGCGGTACATTCAGTACTTC
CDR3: CASSEQGARYIQYF

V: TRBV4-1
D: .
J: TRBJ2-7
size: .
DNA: TGCGCCAGCAGCCAAGATCTGGAGTGGACCTCCTACGAGCAGTACTTC
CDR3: CASSQDLEWTSYEQYF

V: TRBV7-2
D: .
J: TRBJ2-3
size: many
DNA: TGTGCCAGCAGTTCAGCTTCAGATACGCAGTATTTT
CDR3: CASSSASDTQYF

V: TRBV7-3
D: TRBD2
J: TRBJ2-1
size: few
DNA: TGTGCCAGCAGCCCCCGCCTTCTAGCGGGAGGCCTAGATTACAATGAGCAGTTCTTC
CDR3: CASSPRLLAGGLDYNEQFF

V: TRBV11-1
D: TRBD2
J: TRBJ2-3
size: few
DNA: TGTGCCAGCAGCTTACGGCTAGCGGGAGGAGATACGCAGTATTTT
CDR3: CASSLRLAGGDTQYF

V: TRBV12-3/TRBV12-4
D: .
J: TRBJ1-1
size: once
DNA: TGTGCCAGCAGCCCTTACGGGGGTGGCGAAGCTTTCTTT
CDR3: CASSPYGGGEAFF

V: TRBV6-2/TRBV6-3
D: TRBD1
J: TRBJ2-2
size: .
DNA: TGTGCCAGCAGGGACAGGGCGAACACCGGGGAGCTGTTTTTT
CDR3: CASRDRANTGELFF

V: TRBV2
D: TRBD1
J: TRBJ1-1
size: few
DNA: TGTGCCAGCAATCAGGGGGAGAACACTGAAGCTTTCTTT
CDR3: CASNQGENTEAFF

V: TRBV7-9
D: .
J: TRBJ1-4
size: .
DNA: TGTGCCAGCAGCTTATTAACAGGAAATGAAAAACTGTTTTTT
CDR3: CASSLLTGNEKLFF

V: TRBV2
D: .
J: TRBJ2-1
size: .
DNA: TGTGCCAGCAGTGAAGGGAGCTCCTACAATGAGCAGTTCTTC
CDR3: CASSEGSSYNEQFF

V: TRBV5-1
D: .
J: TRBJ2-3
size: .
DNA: TGCGCCAGCAGCTTGGAAGGGCAGGGAAGGGTTGATACGCAGTATTTT
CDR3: CASSLEGQGRVDTQYF

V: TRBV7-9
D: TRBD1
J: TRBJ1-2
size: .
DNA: TGTGCCAGCAGCTTACAGGGGGGCGGCTACACCTTC
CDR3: CASSLQGGGYTF

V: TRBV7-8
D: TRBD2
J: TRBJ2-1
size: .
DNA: TGTGCCAGCAGCTTCGGACTAGCGGGCTACAATGTGCAGTTCTTC
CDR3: CASSFGLAGYNVQFF

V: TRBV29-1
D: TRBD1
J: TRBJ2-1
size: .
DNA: TGCAGCGTTGAGCCCTTATTCGGACAGGCTATAAGCTCCTACAATGAGCAGTTCTTC
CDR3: CSVEPLFGQAISSYNEQFF

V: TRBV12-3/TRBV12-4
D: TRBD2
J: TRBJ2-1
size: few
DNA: TGTGCCAGCAGTTTGGGGAGCGGGAGGGTGGATGAGCAGTTCTTC
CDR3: CASSLGSGRVDEQFF

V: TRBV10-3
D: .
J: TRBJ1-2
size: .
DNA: TGTGCCATCAGTGACGCGGACAGACTTAACTATGGCTACACCTTC
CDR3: CAISDADRLNYGYTF

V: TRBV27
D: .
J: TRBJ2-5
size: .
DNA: TGTGCCAGCAGTCGACGGACAGTTGGGGAGACCCAGTACTTC
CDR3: CASSRRTVGETQYF

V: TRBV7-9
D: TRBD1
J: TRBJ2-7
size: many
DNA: TGTGCCAGCAGCGCCGGACAGGGCACCTACGAGCAGTACTTC
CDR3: CASSAGQGTYEQYF

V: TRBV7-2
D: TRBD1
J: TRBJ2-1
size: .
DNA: TGTGCCAGCAGCCGACGGACAGGGGGGTACAATGAGCAGTTCTTC
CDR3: CASSRRTGGYNEQFF

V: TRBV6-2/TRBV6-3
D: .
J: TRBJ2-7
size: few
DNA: TGTGCCAGCAGTTACCCCCGGGCCGCGTCCGACGAGCAGTACTTC
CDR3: CASSYPRAASDEQYF

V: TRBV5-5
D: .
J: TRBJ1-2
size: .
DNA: TGTGCCAGCAGCTTGGGGGGGGCGAGAGATGGCTACACCTTC
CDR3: CASSLGGARDGYTF

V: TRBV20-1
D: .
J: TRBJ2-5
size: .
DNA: TGCAGTGCTACGGGAAGGGTGGTGGGGCAAGAGACCCAGTACTTC
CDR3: CSATGRVVGQETQYF

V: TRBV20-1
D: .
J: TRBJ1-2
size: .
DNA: TGCAGTGCTAGAGCCTGGATGTCAACAGAGGCCGTCTATAATGAGGGCTACACCTTC
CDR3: CSARAWMSTEAVYNEGYTF

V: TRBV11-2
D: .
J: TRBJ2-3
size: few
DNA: TGTGCCAGCAGCTCCCGACCCTACACAGATACGCAGTATTTT
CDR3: CASSSRPYTDTQYF

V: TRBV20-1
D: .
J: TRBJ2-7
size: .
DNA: TGCAGTGCTAGAGAGTCCACAGCCTACGAGCAGTACTTC
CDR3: CSARESTAYEQYF

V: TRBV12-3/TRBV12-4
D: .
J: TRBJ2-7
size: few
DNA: TGTGCCAGCAGTTTACAGTCGTTTGTCGAGCAGTACTTC
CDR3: CASSLQSFVEQYF

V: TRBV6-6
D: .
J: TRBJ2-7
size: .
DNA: TGTGCCAGCAGTTACTCCTTGGCGGGGGCACACTCCTACGAGCAGTACTTC
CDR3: CASSYSLAGAHSYEQYF

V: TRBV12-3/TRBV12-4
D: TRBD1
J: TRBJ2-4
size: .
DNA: TGTGCCAGCAGGAACTTACAGGGGGCGAACATTCAGTACTTC
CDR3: CASRNLQGANIQYF

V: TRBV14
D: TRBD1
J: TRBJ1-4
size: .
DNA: TGTGCCAGCAGCCCCCGGGACAGCCGAGAAAAACTGTTTTTT
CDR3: CASSPRDSREKLFF

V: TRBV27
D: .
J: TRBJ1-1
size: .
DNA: TGTGCCAGCAGCTTAACAACAAGGACTGAAGCTTTCTTT
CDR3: CASSLTTRTEAFF

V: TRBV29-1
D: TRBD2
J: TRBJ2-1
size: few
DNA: TGCAGCGTTGTTCTAGCGGGAGTGATAGATGAGCAGTTCTTC
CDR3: CSVVLAGVIDEQFF

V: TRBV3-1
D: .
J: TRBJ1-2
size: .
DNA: TGTGCCAGCAGCCAAGTTAAGGACGGCCTTAGGGGCTACACCTTC
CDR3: CASSQVKDGLRGYTF

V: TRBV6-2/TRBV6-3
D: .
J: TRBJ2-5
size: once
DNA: TGTGCCAGCGGGAGCTGGGAACAGACCCAGTACTTC
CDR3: CASGSWEQTQYF

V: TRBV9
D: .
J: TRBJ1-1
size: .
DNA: TGTGCCAGCAGCGTCGGCCGGAACACTGAAGCTTTCTTT
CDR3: CASSVGRNTEAFF

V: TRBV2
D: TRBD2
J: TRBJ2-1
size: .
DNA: TGTGCCAGCAGGAGAGCCCTAGGGCGGGAGGCCACACTTACCTCCTACAATGAGCAGTTCTTC
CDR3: CASRRALGREATLTSYNEQFF

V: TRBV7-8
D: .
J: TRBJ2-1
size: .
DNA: TGTGCCAGCAGCTCGCGGACTGGTTACCTTAAGGAGCAGTTCTTC
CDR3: CASSSRTGYLKEQFF